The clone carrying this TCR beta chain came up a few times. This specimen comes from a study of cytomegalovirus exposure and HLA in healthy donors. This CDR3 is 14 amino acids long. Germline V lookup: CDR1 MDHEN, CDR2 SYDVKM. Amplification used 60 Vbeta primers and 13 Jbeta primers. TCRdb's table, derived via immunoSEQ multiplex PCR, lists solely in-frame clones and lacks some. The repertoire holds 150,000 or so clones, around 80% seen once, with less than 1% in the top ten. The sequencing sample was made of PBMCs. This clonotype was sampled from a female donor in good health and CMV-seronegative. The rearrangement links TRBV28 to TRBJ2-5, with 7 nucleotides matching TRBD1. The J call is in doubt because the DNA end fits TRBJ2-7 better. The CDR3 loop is CASSRQGVSYEQYF. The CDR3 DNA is TGTGCCAGCAGTAGGCAGGGGGTCTCCTACGAGCAGTACTTC.